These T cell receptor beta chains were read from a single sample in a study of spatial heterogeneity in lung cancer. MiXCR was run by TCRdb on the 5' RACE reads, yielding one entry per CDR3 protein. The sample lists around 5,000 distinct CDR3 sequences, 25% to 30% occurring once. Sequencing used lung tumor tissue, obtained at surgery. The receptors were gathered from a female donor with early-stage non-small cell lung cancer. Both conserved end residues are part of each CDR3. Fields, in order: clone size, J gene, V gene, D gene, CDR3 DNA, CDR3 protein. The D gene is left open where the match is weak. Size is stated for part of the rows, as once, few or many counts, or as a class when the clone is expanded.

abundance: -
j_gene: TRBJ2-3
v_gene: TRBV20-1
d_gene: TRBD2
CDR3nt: TGCAGTGCCAGCACAGCTGGGACTACTGGGACAGATACGCAGTATTTT
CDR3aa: CSASTAGTTGTDTQYF

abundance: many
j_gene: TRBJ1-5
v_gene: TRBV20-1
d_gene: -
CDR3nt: TGCAGTGCGGAGAAACAGGGCAATCAGCCCCAGCATTTT
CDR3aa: CSAEKQGNQPQHF

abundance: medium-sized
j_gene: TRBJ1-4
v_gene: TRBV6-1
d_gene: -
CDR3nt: TGTGCCAGCAGGGTCGAGGGGCTGGGTGAAAAACTGTTTTTT
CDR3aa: CASRVEGLGEKLFF

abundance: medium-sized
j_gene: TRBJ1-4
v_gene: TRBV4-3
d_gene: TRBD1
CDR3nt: TGCGCCAGCAGCCAAGAGGGACAGTTATTAGCGAATGAAAAACTGTTTTTT
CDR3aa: CASSQEGQLLANEKLFF

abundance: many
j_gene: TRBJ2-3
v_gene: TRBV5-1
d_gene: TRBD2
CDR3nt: TGCGCCAGCAGCCCCGGGGGAGGGCCAGATACGCAGTATTTT
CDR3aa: CASSPGGGPDTQYF

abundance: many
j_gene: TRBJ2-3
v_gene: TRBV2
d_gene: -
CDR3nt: TGTGCCAGCAGTGAAGCGCTTGGCCGCACAGATACGCAGTATTTT
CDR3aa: CASSEALGRTDTQYF

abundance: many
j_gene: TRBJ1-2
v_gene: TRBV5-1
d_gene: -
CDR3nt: TGCGCCAGCAGCTTTCAGGGGACCGGCTACACCTTC
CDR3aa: CASSFQGTGYTF

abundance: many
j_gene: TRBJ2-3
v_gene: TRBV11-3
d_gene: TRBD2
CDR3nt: TGTGCCAGCAGCTCGGGACTACGTGGGGGCACAGATACGCAGTATTTT
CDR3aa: CASSSGLRGGTDTQYF

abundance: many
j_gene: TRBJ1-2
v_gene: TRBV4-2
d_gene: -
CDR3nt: TGTGCCAGCACTAACCCTGCAGGGGCCTATGGCTACACCTTC
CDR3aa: CASTNPAGAYGYTF

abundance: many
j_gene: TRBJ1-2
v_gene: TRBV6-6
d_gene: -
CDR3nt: TGTGCCAGCACCCAGAGGAACTTAAATGATGGCTACACCTTC
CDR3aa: CASTQRNLNDGYTF

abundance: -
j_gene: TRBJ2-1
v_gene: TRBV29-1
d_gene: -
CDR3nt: TGCAGCGCACCTCTCTACAATGAGCAGTTCTTC
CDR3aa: CSAPLYNEQFF